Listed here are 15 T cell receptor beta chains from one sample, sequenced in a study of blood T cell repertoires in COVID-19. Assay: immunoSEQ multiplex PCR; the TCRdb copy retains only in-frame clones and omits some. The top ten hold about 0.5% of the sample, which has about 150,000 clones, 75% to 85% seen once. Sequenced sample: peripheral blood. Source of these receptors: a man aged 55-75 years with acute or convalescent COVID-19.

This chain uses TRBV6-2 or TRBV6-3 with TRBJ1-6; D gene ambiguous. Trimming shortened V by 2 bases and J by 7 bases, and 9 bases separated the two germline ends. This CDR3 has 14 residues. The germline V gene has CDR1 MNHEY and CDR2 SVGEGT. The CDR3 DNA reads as TGTGCCAGCAGTTACCCGACGGGGAATTCACCCCTCCACTTT. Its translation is CASSYPTGNSPLHF.

CDR3 coding DNA: TGTGCCATCAGTGAGGGGGCCCCCGGGACAGGGATCGAGCAGTACTTC. This gives the protein CAISEGAPGTGIEQYF. V and J are TRBV10-3 and TRBJ2-7, with 9 positions matching TRBD1. The CDR3 consists of 16 residues. The V segment lost 2 bases and the J segment 6 bases; nucleotides outside the gene matches: 11. Germline V gives CDR1 ENHRY, CDR2 SYGVKD.

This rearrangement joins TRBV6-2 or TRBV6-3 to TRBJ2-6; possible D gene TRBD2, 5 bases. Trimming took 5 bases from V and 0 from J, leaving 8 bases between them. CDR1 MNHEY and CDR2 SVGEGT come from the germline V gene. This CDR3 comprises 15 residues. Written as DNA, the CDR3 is TGTGCCAGCAGTCCACTAGGCTCTGGGGCCAACGTCCTGACTTTC. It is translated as CASSPLGSGANVLTF.

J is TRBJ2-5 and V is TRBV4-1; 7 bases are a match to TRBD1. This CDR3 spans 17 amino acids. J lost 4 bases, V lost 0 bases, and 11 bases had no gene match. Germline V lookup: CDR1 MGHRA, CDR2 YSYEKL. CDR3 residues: CASSQDNEGAMGETQYF. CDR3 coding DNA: TGCGCCAGCAGCCAAGATAACGAGGGGGCGATGGGAGAGACCCAGTACTTC.

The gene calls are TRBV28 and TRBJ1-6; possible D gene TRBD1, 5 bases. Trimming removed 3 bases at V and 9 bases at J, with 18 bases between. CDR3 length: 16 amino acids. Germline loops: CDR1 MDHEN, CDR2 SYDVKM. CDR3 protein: CASSFGAGFSGSPLHF. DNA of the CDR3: TGTGCCAGCAGTTTTGGGGCAGGGTTTAGCGGTTCACCCCTCCACTTT.

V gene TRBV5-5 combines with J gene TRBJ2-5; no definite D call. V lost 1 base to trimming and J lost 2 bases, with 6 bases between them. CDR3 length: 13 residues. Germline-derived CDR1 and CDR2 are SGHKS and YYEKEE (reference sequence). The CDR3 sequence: CASSLRVQETQYF. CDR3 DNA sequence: TGTGCCAGCAGCTTGAGAGTACAAGAGACCCAGTACTTC.

The CDR3 sequence is CASLGGYEQYF. The CDR3 nucleotides read TGTGCCAGCCTAGGAGGCTACGAGCAGTACTTC. The chain carries TRBV3-1 (or the pseudogene TRBV3-2) and TRBJ2-7, with D possibly TRBD2 on 5 matching bases. The CDR3 totals 11 residues. The V gene lost 8 bases and the J gene lost 3 bases, with 8 bases spanning the gap. Germline V CDR1 and CDR2: LGHDT, YNNKEL (reference sequence).

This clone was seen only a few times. The CDR3 DNA is TGTGCCAGCAGCCTTGTTACTAGCGGTTCCTACGAGCAGTACTTC. It yields the protein CASSLVTSGSYEQYF. The rearrangement links TRBV28 to TRBJ2-7, with 8 bases lining up with TRBD2. V was clipped by 6 bases and J by 1 base; unmatched bases: 8. CDR3 length equals 15 residues. CDR1 and CDR2 (germline): MDHEN, SYDVKM.

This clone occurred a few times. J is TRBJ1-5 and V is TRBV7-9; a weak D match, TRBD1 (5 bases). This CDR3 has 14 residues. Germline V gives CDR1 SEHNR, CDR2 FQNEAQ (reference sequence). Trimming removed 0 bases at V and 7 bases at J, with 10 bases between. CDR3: CASSLAQGNQPQHF. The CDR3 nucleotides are TGTGCCAGCAGCTTAGCCCAGGGTAACCAGCCCCAGCATTTT.

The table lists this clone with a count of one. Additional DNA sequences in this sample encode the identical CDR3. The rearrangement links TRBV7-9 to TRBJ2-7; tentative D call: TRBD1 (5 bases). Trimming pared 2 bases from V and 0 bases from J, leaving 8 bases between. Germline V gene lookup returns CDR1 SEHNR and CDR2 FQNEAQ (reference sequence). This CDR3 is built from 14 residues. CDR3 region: CASSLRQGSYEQYF. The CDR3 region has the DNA TGTGCCAGCAGCTTACGTCAGGGCTCCTACGAGCAGTACTTC.

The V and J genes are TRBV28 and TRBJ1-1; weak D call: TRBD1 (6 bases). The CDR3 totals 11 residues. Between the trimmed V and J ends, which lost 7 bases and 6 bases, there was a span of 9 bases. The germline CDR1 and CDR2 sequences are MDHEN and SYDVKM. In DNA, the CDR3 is TGTGCCAGCACAGGACAGTCTGAAGCTTTCTTT. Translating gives CASTGQSEAFF.

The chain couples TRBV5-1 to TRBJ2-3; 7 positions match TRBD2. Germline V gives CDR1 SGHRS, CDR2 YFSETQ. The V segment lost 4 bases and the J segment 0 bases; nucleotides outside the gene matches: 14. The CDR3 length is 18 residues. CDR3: CASSHFGSGSASTDTQYF. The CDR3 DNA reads TGCGCCAGCAGCCATTTCGGTAGCGGGTCCGCTAGCACAGATACGCAGTATTTT.

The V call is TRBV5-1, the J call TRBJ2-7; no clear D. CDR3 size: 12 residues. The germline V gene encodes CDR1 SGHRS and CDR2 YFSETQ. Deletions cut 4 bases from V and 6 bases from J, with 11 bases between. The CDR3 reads CASSPTRSEQYF. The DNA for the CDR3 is TGCGCCAGCAGCCCTACCCGTTCCGAGCAGTACTTC.

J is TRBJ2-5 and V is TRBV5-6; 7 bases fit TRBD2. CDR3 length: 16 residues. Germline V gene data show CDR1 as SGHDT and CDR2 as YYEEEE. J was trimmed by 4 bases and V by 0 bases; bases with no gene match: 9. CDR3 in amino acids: CASSLVGGRGRETQYF. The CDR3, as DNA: TGTGCCAGCAGCTTGGTGGGCGGGAGAGGACGAGAGACCCAGTACTTC. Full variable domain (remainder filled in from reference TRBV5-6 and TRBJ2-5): DAGVTQSPTHLIKTRGQQVTLRCSPKSGHDTVSWYQQALGQGPQFIFQYYEEEERQRGNFPDRFSGHQFPNYSSELNVNALLLGDSALYLCASSLVGGRGRETQYFGPGTRLLVL.

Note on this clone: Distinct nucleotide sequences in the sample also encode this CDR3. As DNA, the CDR3 is TGTGCCAGCAGTTACGGGACTGCTAACACCGGGGAGCTGTTTTTT. Its protein product is CASSYGTANTGELFF. The V call is TRBV6-5, the J call TRBJ2-2; D may be TRBD2 (6 bases). Trimming left V 2 bases short and J 2 bases short, with 9 bases between. The CDR3 is made up of 15 amino acids. Germline V CDR1 and CDR2: MNHEY, SVGAGI.